This TCR beta chain appears in the sequencing data of a study of T cells in Graves' hyperthyroidism and ophthalmopathy. From RNA transcripts, TCR beta CDR3 regions were amplified. The TCR CDR3 was amplified in a first-round RT-PCR using the HTBI primer set. TCRdb redid the calling of the multiplex PCR reads with MiXCR, one entry per CDR3 protein. The sample lists 300,000 to 450,000 distinct CDR3 sequences, roughly 20% occurring once. This CDR3 has 13 amino acids. CDR1 is SQVTM and CDR2 is ANQGSEA in the germline V gene. Trimming cost V 4 bases and J 7 bases; bases outside gene matches: 8. The origin of this receptor is a man aged 18 to 30 with Graves' ophthalmopathy. Sequenced material: blood. The chain employs TRBV29-1 and TRBJ2-7, with TRBD2 identical over 9 bases. The chain's CDR3 is CSVAGGGGWEQYF. In nucleotides, the CDR3 is TGCAGCGTTGCTGGCGGGGGGGGTTGGGAGCAGTACTTC.